This entry describes one T cell receptor beta chain. The antigen remains undetermined. Assay: immunoSEQ multiplex PCR; the TCRdb copy retains only in-frame clones and omits some. The sample includes more than 2,000,000 clones, more than 80% of them seen just once. This entry belongs to a study of shared clonotypes between healthy human individuals. The CDR3 length is 12 residues. CDR1 and CDR2 (germline): SGHDN, FVKESK. The V gene lost 4 bases and the J gene lost 7 bases, with 9 bases spanning the gap. Study outcomes and limitations: The sharing of 5% to 5.5% of naive CD4 clonotypes was seen across a handful of donors.

Input material: naive CD4+ T cells sorted from blood. Specified subset: CD45RA+ positively selected. V is TRBV14 and J is TRBJ2-3; the D gene is possibly TRBD2 (5 bases). The TCR originated in a man between 18 and 29 years old in good health. The CDR3 reads CASSPPGNTQYF. CDR3 DNA sequence: TGTGCCAGCAGCCCCCCGGGGAATACGCAGTATTTT.